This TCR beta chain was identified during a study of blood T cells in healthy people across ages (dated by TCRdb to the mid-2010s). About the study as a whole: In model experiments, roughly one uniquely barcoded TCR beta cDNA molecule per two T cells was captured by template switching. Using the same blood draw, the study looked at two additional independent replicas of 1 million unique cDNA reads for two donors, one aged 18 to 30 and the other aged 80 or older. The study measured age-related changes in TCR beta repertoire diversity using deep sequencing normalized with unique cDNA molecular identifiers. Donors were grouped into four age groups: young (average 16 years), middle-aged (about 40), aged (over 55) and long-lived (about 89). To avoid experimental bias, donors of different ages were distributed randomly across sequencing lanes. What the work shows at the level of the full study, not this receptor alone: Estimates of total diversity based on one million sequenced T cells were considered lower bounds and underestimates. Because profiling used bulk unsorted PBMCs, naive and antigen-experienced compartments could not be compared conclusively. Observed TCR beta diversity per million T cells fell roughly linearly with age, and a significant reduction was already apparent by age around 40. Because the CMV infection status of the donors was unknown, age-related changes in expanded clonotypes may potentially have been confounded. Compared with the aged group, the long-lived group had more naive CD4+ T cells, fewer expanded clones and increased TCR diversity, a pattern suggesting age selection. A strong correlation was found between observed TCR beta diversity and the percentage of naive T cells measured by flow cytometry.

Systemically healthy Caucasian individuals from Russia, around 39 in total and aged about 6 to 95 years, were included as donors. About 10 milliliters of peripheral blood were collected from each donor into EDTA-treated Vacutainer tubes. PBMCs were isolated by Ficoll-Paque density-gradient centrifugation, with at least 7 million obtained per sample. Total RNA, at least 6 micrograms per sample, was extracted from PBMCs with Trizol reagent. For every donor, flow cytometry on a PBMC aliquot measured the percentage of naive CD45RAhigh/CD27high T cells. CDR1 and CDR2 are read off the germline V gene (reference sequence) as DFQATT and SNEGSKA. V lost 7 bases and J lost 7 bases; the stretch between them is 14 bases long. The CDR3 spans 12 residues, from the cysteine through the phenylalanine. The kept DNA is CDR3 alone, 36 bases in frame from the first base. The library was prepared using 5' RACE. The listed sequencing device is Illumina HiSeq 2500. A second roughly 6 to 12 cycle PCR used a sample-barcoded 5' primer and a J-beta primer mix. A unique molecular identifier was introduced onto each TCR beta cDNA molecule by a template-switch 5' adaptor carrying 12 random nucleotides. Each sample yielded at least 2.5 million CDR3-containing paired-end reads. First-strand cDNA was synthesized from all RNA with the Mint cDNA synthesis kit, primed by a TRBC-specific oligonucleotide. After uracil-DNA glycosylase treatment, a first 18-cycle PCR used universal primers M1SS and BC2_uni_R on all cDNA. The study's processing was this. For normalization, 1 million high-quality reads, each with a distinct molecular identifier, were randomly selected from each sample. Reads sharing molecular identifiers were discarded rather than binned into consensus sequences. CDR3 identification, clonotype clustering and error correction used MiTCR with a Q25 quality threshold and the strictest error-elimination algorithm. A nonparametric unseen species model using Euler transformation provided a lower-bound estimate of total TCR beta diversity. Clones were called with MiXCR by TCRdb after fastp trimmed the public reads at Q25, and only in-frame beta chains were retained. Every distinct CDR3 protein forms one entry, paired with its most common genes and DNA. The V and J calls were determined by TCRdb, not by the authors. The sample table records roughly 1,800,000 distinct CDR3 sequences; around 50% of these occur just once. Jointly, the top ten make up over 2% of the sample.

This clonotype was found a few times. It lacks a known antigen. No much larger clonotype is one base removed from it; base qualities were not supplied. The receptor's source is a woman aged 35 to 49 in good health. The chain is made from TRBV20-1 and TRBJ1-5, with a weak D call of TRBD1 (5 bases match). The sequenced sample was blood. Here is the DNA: TGCAGTGGCATAGACGGGACCCAGCCCCAGCATTTT. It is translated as CSGIDGTQPQHF.